A selection of T cell receptor beta chains follows, all from one sample in a study of T cells after yellow fever vaccination. TCRdb fed the 5' RACE reads into MiXCR, producing one record per CDR3 protein. The repertoire holds about 330,000 distinct CDR3 sequences, roughly 7.5% seen once, with approximately 15% in the top ten. The sample here was PBMCs, taken 45 days after the first yellow fever vaccination. The receptor set was obtained from a young man who received the YFV17D yellow fever vaccine. Each CDR3 is given with its conserved first and last residue. The D gene is left open where the match is weak. Rows may omit the clone size; those that give it use once, few, many or a size class.

16	TRBV7-2	TRBD1	TRBJ1-6	many	TGTGCCAGCAGCTCCCATGGGACAGGGAACAATTCACCCCTCCACTTT	CASSSHGTGNNSPLHF
14	TRBV5-1	TRBD2	TRBJ2-7	NA	TGCGCCAGCAGCGGATCGACTAGCGCCTACGAGCAGTACTTC	CASSGSTSAYEQYF
18	TRBV11-2	TRBD1	TRBJ2-5	NA	TGTGCCAGCAGCTCCAAGGCGGACAGGGGTTTATCGGGAGAGACCCAGTACTTC	CASSSKADRGLSGETQYF
15	TRBV4-1	NA	TRBJ2-1	many	TGCGCCAGCAGCGACTTGGGGCGGGGTACGGATGAGCAGTTCTTC	CASSDLGRGTDEQFF
15	TRBV24-1	TRBD1	TRBJ2-3	few	TGTGCCACCAGTGCTAGGACAGGGGGTTCAGATACGCAGTATTTT	CATSARTGGSDTQYF
13	TRBV20-1	TRBD1	TRBJ1-1	NA	TGCAGTGCTAACTCGAGGACAGGCACTGAAGCTTTCTTT	CSANSRTGTEAFF
13	TRBV7-3	NA	TRBJ2-2	few	TGTGCCAGCAGGCTCCTTTCAACCGGGGAGCTGTTTTTT	CASRLLSTGELFF
12	TRBV12-3/TRBV12-4	NA	TRBJ2-2	few	TGTGCCAGCAGTTCAGGGAAAGGGGAGCTGTTTTTT	CASSSGKGELFF
15	TRBV10-2	TRBD1	TRBJ2-2	many	TGCGCCAGCAGGGACGGACAGGGATCCACCGGGGAGCTGTTTTTT	CASRDGQGSTGELFF
14	TRBV3-1	NA	TRBJ1-5	NA	TGTGCCAGCAGTCACACCGGACCGCCGATGCCCCAGCATTTT	CASSHTGPPMPQHF
15	TRBV20-1	TRBD1	TRBJ1-1	few	TGCAGTGCTGAACCGGGACAGGGGGAAGGCACTGAAGCTTTCTTT	CSAEPGQGEGTEAFF
14	TRBV5-1	NA	TRBJ1-1	few	TGCGCCAGCAGCTTGACCCCGGGGAACACTGAAGCTTTCTTT	CASSLTPGNTEAFF
13	TRBV28	NA	TRBJ1-1	few	TGTGCCAGCAGCCCTGCCCCAGGGATTACAGCTTTCTTT	CASSPAPGITAFF
15	TRBV20-1	NA	TRBJ2-3	few	TGCAGTGCTATCGGAACAGTTAGGTCTCTAGATACGCAGTATTTT	CSAIGTVRSLDTQYF
11	TRBV12-3/TRBV12-4	TRBD2	TRBJ2-1	NA	TGTGCCCGCAGCGCAGCGGGGGAGCAGTTCTTC	CARSAAGEQFF
16	TRBV27	TRBD2	TRBJ2-1	few	TGTGCCAGCAAAGGACTAGCGGGGGGATCCTACAATGAGCAGTTCTTC	CASKGLAGGSYNEQFF
13	TRBV6-2/TRBV6-3	NA	TRBJ2-2	few	TGTGCCAGCAGTTCGTCGGAGATCGGGGAGCTGTTTTTT	CASSSSEIGELFF
17	TRBV5-5	NA	TRBJ2-1	many	TGTGCCAGCAGCTTGAGGGGCCGAGGGGGTGGCGGAGATGAGCAGTTCTTC	CASSLRGRGGGGDEQFF
16	TRBV12-3/TRBV12-4	NA	TRBJ2-3	few	TGTGCCAGCAGACCACTCGACAGCTATACGACAGATACGCAGTATTTT	CASRPLDSYTTDTQYF
15	TRBV9	TRBD2	TRBJ2-7	many	TGTGCCAGCAGCGTAGAACTAGCGGGGATTCACGAGCAGTACTTC	CASSVELAGIHEQYF
15	TRBV7-9	NA	TRBJ1-2	NA	TGTGCCAGCAGCTTAGTCGAGGGCGCGACCTATGGCTACACCTTC	CASSLVEGATYGYTF
12	TRBV20-1	NA	TRBJ1-1	NA	TGCAGTGCTAGAGATGATGGAGGGGAAGCTTTCTTT	CSARDDGGEAFF
15	TRBV29-1	NA	TRBJ1-4	many	TGCAGCGTTGAAGACCGCGGAGGTACTAATGAAAAACTGTTTTTT	CSVEDRGGTNEKLFF
17	TRBV19	TRBD1	TRBJ2-6	NA	TGTGCCAGCCGTCCCAGGACAGGGACCACTGGGGCCAACGTCCTGACTTTC	CASRPRTGTTGANVLTF
13	TRBV19	NA	TRBJ2-1	NA	TGTGCCAGTAGTATAACAGGGCCCAATGAGCAGTTCTTC	CASSITGPNEQFF
13	TRBV7-2	NA	TRBJ2-7	NA	TGTGCCAGCAGCCCTGATGGATTTTACGAGCAGTACTTC	CASSPDGFYEQYF
17	TRBV7-9	TRBD1	TRBJ1-6	NA	TGTGCCAGCAGCCCCAGAATCAGACAGGGCATCAATTCACCCCTCCACTTT	CASSPRIRQGINSPLHF
12	TRBV20-1	TRBD2	TRBJ2-7	many	TGCAGTGCTAGATGGGGGGGCTACGAGCAGTACTTC	CSARWGGYEQYF
14	TRBV20-1	NA	TRBJ1-1	few	TGCAGTGCTACCTTAGCGGCCTCCAACACTGAAGCTTTCTTT	CSATLAASNTEAFF
15	TRBV20-1	TRBD1	TRBJ1-5	NA	TGCAGTGCTAGGGTGGGGGACAGGGGGCGTCAGCCCCAGCATTTT	CSARVGDRGRQPQHF
15	TRBV6-5	TRBD2	TRBJ2-7	once	TGTGCCAGCAGTTACTCCGGGACTAGCTACTACGAGCAGTACTTC	CASSYSGTSYYEQYF